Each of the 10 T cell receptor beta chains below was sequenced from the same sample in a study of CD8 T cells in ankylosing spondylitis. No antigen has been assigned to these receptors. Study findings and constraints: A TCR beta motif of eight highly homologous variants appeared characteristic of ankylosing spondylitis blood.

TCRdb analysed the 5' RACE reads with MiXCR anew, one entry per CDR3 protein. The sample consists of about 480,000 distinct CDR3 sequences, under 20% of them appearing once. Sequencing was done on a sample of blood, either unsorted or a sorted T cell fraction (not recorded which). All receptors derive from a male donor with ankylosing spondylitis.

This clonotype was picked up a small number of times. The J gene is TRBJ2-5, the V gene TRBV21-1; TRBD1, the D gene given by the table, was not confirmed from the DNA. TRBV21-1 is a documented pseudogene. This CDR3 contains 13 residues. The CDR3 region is CASSKPQGETQYF. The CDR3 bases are TGTGCCAGCAGCAAACCACAGGGGGAGACCCAGTACTTC.

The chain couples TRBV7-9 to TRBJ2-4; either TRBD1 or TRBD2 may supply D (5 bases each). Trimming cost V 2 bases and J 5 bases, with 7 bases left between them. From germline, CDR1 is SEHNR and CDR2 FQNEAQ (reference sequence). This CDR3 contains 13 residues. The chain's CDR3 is CASSLLGENIQYF. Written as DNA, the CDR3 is TGTGCCAGCAGCTTATTGGGGGAAAACATTCAGTACTTC. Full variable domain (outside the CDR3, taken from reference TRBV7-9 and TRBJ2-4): DTGVSQNPRHKITKRGQNVTFRCDPISEHNRLYWYRQTLGQGPEFLTYFQNEAQLEKSRLLSDRFSAERPKGSFSTLEIQRTEQGDSAMYLCASSLLGENIQYFGAGTRLSVL.

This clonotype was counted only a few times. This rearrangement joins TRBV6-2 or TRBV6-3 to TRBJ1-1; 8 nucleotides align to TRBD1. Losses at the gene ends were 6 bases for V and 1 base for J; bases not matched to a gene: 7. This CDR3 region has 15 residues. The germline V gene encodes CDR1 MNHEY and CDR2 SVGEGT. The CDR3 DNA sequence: TGTGCCAGCAGACCAGGGGACAGGCGGAACACTGAAGCTTTCTTT. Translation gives CASRPGDRRNTEAFF.

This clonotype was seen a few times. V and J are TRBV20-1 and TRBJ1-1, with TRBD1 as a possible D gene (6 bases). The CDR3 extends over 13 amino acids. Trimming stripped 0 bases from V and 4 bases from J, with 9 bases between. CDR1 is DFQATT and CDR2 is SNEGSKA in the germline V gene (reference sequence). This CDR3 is CSAREQGITEAFF. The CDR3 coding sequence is TGCAGTGCTAGAGAACAGGGAATCACTGAAGCTTTCTTT.

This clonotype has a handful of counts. The CDR3 region has the DNA TGCAGTGCTAGAGCACTAGCGGGAGGTCCCTCCTACAATGAGCAGTTCTTC. As protein: CSARALAGGPSYNEQFF. This sequence joins TRBV20-1 and TRBJ2-1; TRBD2 matches 12 bases. This CDR3 is 17 amino acids long. From germline, CDR1 is DFQATT and CDR2 SNEGSKA (reference sequence). Unmatched junction bases numbered 4, after V lost 1 base and J lost 0 bases.

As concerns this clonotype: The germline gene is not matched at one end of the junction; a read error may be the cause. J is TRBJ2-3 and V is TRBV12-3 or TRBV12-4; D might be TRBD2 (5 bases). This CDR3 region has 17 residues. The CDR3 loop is CAISSPGGLVSTDTQYF. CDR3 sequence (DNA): TGTGCCATCAGTTCCCCCGGAGGTTTAGTGTCCACAGATACGCAGTATTTT.

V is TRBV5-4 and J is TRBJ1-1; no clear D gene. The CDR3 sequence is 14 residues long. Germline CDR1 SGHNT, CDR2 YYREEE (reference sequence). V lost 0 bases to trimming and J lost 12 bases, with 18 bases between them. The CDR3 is CASSLGSVNVMPFF. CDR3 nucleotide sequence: TGTGCCAGCAGCTTGGGGTCAGTGAATGTGATGCCTTTCTTT.

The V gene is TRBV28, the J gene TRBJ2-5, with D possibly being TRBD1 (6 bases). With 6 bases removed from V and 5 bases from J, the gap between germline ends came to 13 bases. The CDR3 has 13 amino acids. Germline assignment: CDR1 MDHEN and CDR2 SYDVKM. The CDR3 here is CASSPGTPETQYF. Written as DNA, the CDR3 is TGTGCCAGCAGCCCCGGGACACCGGAGACCCAGTACTTC.

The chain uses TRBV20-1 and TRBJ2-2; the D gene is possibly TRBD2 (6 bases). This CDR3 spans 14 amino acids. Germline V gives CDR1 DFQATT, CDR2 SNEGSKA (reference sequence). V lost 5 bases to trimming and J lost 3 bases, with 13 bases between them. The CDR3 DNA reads TGCAGTGCTTACCGGGACTTTTACACCGGGGAGCTGTTTTTT. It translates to CSAYRDFYTGELFF.

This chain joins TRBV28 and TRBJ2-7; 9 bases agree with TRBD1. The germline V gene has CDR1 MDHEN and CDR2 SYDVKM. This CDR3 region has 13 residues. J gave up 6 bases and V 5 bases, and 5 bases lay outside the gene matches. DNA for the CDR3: TGTGCCAGCAGTCGGGACAGGGTACGCGAGCAGTACTTC. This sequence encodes CASSRDRVREQYF.